This T cell receptor (beta chain) was recovered during a study of OX40 agonist ivuxolimab in advanced cancers. About the research overall: People who had prior anti-PD-1, anti-PD-L1 or anti-CTLA-4 therapy could take part, and approximately 44% had some. Overall study findings and caveats: The mean number of expanded clones was higher in CD8+ T cells than in CD4+.

Germline CDR1 is SNHLY and CDR2 is FYNNEI. The CDR3 covers 14 residues. The V gene lost 1 base and the J gene lost 4 bases, with 11 bases spanning the gap. As for this clone: Its cognate antigen is unknown.

This table comes from immunoSEQ multiplex PCR, and its TCRdb copy is limited to in-frame clones, with some not included. The table has 69,000 or so clones, around 85% seen once. The source of this sequence is an adult with an advanced solid tumor such as melanoma, head and neck, liver or kidney cancer. The source material was CD4+ or CD8+ T cells sorted from blood, sampled in a trial of the OX40 agonist ivuxolimab. This chain uses TRBV2 with TRBJ2-7; no definite D call. The CDR3 is CASSEELGLYEQYF. The CDR3 DNA reads TGTGCCAGCAGTGAAGAATTAGGCCTATACGAGCAGTACTTC.